This TCR beta chain emerged from a study of blood T cell repertoires in COVID-19 (dated by TCRdb to 2018 to 2021). Broadly, across the study: Samples from collaborators originated in the United States, Italy and Spain and spanned both the acute and convalescent phases of COVID-19. The material from the prospective study consisted of cDNA or gDNA derived from T cells, B-cell-depleted T cells, or PBMCs. The dataset comprised deeply sampled blood TCRbeta repertoires from subjects exposed to, actively infected with, or recovered from COVID-19. The repertoires were made available in a free public database intended to serve as a resource for research on the immune response to SARS-CoV-2. Samples came from the ongoing ImmuneRACE study (first 160 participants) plus 1,254 subjects from 6 global collaborators. A de-identified subject ID, COVID-19 status, age in years and sex were almost always included in the sample metadata. Where available, HLA class I and class II types were obtained from metadata supplied by the sample provider rather than from assay-based typing.

V drops 6 bases and J drops 7 bases, leaving 8 bases in between. According to the germline V gene, CDR1 reads MDHEN and CDR2 reads SYDVKM. The CDR3, cysteine through phenylalanine, is 11 amino acids long. Just CDR3 DNA is preserved here, 33 bases in frame from base 1. This clone was observed once. The antigen this receptor binds is unknown. It has no much larger one-base neighbor in the sample; base qualities were not kept. TCRbeta CDR3 regions were amplified from genomic DNA by means of the immunoSEQ Assay, a bias-controlled multiplex PCR. Regarding the original processing steps: Nucleated cell counts per sample were estimated from amplification of reference gene primers within the assay. Sequence reads were collapsed and filtered to measure the absolute abundance of every unique TCRbeta CDR3 rearrangement. For each sample, productive Simpson clonality was calculated by taking the square root of Simpson's diversity index across productive rearrangements. Held by TCRdb, this immuneACCESS table contains in-frame sequences only and omits some clones. Under half of the omission traces to an unresolved V gene where checked; the cause of the rest is unknown. The DNA gave D and trimming, while V, J and clone size come from that table. The sample yields roughly 180,000 clones; about 81% were counted once. The ten biggest clones cover 10% to 15% of the sample.

One collaborating source in Seattle enrolled patients while the patients were actively infected and followed the patients over time throughout the course of disease. The collaborating institutions used their own protocols to collect whole blood in K2EDTA tubes. For TCRbeta analysis, collaborator samples were shipped as frozen whole blood, as isolated PBMCs, or as DNA extracted from either sample type. The research as a whole found: Clinical and demographic metadata were provided uncurated, with the amount varying by source and participant.

What was sequenced was peripheral blood. This chain joins TRBV28 to TRBJ2-3, with no confident D gene call. This clonotype was obtained from a woman older than 75 with COVID-19, enrolled during active disease. Read as DNA, the sequence is TGTGCCAGCAGGTCAGCGTATACGCAGTATTTT. This yields the protein CASRSAYTQYF.